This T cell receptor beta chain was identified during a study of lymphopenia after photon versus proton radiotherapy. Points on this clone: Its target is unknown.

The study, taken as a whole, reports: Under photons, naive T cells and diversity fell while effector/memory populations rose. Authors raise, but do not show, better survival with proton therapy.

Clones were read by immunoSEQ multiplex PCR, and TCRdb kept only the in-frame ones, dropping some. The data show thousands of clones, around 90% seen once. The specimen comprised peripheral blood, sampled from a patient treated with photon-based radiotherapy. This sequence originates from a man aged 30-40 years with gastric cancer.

The CDR3 DNA reads TGTGCCAGCAGCGTAGGGGGCCAGCGGTTGCCCCCCTACAATGAGCAGTTCTTC. The encoded protein is CASSVGGQRLPPYNEQFF. This chain links TRBV9 with TRBJ2-1; D possibly uses TRBD1 or TRBD2 (5 bases each). The germline V and J ends were trimmed by 0 bases and 2 bases, with 18 bases remaining between them. The CDR3 is made up of 18 amino acids. Germline V gives CDR1 SGDLS, CDR2 YYNGEE.